Below are 11 T cell receptor beta chains sequenced from a single sample in a study of blood T cell repertoires in COVID-19. Clones were sequenced by immunoSEQ multiplex PCR, and TCRdb holds only the in-frame ones, with some missing. The sample lists around 120,000 clones, roughly 90% seen once, with approximately 8% in the top ten. Sequences were obtained from peripheral blood. The receptors come from a man aged 45-60 years with acute or convalescent COVID-19.

J is TRBJ2-1 and V is TRBV7-6; possibly TRBD2 for D (5 bases). The CDR3 is 16 amino acids. The V gene's germline CDR1 is SGHVS and CDR2 FNYEAQ. V lost 3 bases and J lost 1, with 13 bases in between. This CDR3 is CASSLLQGRSYNEQFF. Here the CDR3 DNA reads TGTGCCAGCAGCTTGCTCCAAGGGAGATCCTACAATGAGCAGTTCTTC.

The chain employs TRBV19 and TRBJ1-1; no reliable D call. The CDR3 is 13 amino acids. Looked up from germline, CDR1 is LNHDA and CDR2 is SQIVND (reference sequence). V was shortened by 7 bases and J by 1 base, with 10 bases between the two germline ends. The CDR3: CASIKRENTEAFF. In DNA form, the CDR3 reads TGTGCCAGTATCAAGAGGGAGAACACTGAAGCTTTCTTT.

The chain joins TRBV24-1 to TRBJ2-3, with TRBD2 matching over 13 bases. The CDR3 is made up of 19 amino acids. The trim removed 1 base at V and 1 base at J, leaving 7 bases unmatched. Germline loops: CDR1 KGHDR, CDR2 SFDVKD. CDR3 region: CATSDFLSGTSGGTDTQYF. The CDR3, as DNA: TGTGCCACCAGTGATTTCTTATCCGGGACTAGCGGGGGCACAGATACGCAGTATTTT.

The chain employs TRBV25-1 and TRBJ2-1; 10 nucleotides match TRBD1. The CDR3 length is 16 residues. V dropped 0 bases and J dropped 8; count of bases not matched to a gene: 7. Germline assignment: CDR1 MGHDK and CDR2 SYGVNS. This chain's CDR3 is CASSEYSGDRGHEQFF. The DNA for the CDR3 is TGTGCCAGCAGTGAATATAGCGGGGACAGGGGACATGAGCAGTTCTTC.

This chain links TRBV7-6 with TRBJ2-4, with 8 bases that match TRBD1. The junction had 16 bases not matched to a gene; V was cut back by 1 base and J by 2 bases. The length of the CDR3 is 20 residues. The V gene's germline CDR1 is SGHVS and CDR2 FNYEAQ. CDR3 nucleotide sequence: TGTGCCAGCAGCTTAGATGGGGACAGGTTCTCCCGTAGATCCAAAAACATTCAGTACTTC. Translated, it gives CASSLDGDRFSRRSKNIQYF.

This chain links TRBV11-2 with TRBJ2-1; TRBD2 agrees at 11 bases. Germline V lookup: CDR1 SGHAT, CDR2 FQNNGV. This CDR3 is built from 19 residues. V dropped 3 bases and J dropped 0; count of bases not matched to a gene: 10. The CDR3 sequence: CASSFPGLAEGSSYNEQFF. The CDR3 bases are TGTGCCAGCAGCTTCCCGGGACTAGCGGAGGGGAGCTCCTACAATGAGCAGTTCTTC.

The chain couples TRBV21-1 to TRBJ2-7; the D call of TRBD2 is as the table states it, not checked on the DNA. TRBV21-1 is assigned pseudogene status. The CDR3 spans 13 residues. DNA of the CDR3: TGTGCCAGCAGCAAGCAAGGAGGCCGCGAGCAGTACTTC. As protein: CASSKQGGREQYF.

The chain employs TRBV11-3 and TRBJ2-3, with D possibly TRBD2 on 6 matching bases. The ends were cut back, 0 bases at V and 0 bases at J, with 10 bases in the middle. Per the germline V gene, CDR1 is SGHNT and CDR2 is YENEEA. CDR3 length: 16 residues. CDR3 region: CASSLDLRGSTDTQYF. DNA for the CDR3: TGTGCCAGCAGCTTAGATCTTCGGGGGAGCACAGATACGCAGTATTTT.

This chain connects TRBV4-1 to TRBJ2-1; 9 nucleotides line up with TRBD2. The junction had 6 bases not matched to a gene; V was cut back by 2 bases and J by 10 bases. Germline loops: CDR1 MGHRA, CDR2 YSYEKL. The CDR3 is made up of 14 amino acids. CDR3 region: CASSQIAGAGEQFF. The CDR3 nucleotides read TGCGCCAGCAGCCAAATAGCGGGAGCAGGGGAGCAGTTCTTC.

This clone appeared once. This chain uses TRBV4-1 with TRBJ2-3, with 10 bases matching TRBD2. Per the germline V gene, CDR1 is MGHRA and CDR2 is YSYEKL. The CDR3 totals 19 residues. V shed 3 bases, J shed 5 bases, and the junction held 17 bases outside the gene matches. The CDR3 is CASSQGESALAGAVDTQYF. The CDR3 DNA sequence: TGCGCCAGCAGCCAGGGCGAGTCTGCGCTAGCGGGAGCGGTAGATACGCAGTATTTT.

The gene calls are TRBV24-1 and TRBJ1-1, with 8 positions matching TRBD1. Germline assignment: CDR1 KGHDR and CDR2 SFDVKD. The CDR3 totals 14 residues. V gave up 3 bases and J gave up 7 bases; unmatched junction bases: 6. In DNA form, the CDR3 reads TGTGCCACCAGTGATAACCGGGACAGGAGTGAAGCTTTCTTT. It yields the protein CATSDNRDRSEAFF.